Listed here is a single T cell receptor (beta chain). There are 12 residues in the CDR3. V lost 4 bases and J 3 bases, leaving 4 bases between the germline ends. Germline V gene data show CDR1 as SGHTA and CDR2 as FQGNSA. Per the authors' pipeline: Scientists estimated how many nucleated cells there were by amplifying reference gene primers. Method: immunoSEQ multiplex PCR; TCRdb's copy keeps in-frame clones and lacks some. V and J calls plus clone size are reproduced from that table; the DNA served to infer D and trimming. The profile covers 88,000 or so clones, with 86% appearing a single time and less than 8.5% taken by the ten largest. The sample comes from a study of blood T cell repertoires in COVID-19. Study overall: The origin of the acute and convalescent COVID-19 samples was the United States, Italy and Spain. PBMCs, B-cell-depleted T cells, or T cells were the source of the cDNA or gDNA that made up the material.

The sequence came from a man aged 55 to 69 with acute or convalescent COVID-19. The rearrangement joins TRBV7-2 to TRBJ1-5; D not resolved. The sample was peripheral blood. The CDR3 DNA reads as TGTGCCAGCAGCTCAAACAATCAGCCCCAGCATTTT. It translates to CASSSNNQPQHF.